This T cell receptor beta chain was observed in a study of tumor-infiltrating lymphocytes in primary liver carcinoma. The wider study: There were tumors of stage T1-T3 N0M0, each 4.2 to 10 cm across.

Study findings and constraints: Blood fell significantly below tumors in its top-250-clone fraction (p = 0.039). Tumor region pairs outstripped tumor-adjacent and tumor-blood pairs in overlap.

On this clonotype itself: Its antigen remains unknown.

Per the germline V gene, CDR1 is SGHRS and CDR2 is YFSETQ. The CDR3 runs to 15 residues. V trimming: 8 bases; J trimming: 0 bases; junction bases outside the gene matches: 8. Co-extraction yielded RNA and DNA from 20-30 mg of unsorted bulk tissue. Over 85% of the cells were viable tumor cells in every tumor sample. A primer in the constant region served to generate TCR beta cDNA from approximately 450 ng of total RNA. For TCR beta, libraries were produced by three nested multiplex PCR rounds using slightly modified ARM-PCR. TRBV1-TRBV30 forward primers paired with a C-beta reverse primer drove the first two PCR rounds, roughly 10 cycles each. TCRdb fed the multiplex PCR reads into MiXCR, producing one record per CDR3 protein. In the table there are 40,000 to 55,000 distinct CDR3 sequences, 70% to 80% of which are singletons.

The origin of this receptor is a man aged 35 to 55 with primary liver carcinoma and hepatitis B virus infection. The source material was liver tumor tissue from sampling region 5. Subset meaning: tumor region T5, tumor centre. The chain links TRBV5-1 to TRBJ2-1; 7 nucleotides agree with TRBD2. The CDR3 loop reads CASNSSGPSYNEQFF. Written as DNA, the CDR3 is TGCGCCAGTAACTCTAGCGGCCCCTCCTACAATGAGCAGTTCTTC.